These 25 T cell receptor beta chains were sequenced from one sample in a study of T cells after yellow fever vaccination (dated by TCRdb to the late 2010s). Sample treatment or condition, as interpreted from the label and publication: live attenuated yellow fever vaccine strain. The library was prepared using 5' RACE. Sequenced using an Illumina HiSeq 2500. Starting from the raw public reads, TCRdb applied fastp trimming at Q25, assembled clones with MiXCR and retained in-frame beta chains. Rows merge per CDR3 protein into single entries with the most common DNA and genes. This sample is represented by approximately 96,000 distinct CDR3 sequences; about 8.4% of them were singletons. Of the sample, roughly 15% falls within the top ten clones. Sample: CD8+ T cells not binding an NS4B(214-222) dextramer, sorted from PBMCs, taken about 2 weeks after the first yellow fever vaccination. What this sample's cell subset or site label stands for: NS4B epitope dextramer-negative CD8 T cells. These receptor sequences come from a man between 18 and 29 years old who received the YFV17D yellow fever vaccine.

CDR3 sequence: CASSWTGVSSTNEKLFF. CDR3 in DNA: TGTGCCAGCAGCTGGACAGGAGTATCGTCAACTAATGAAAAACTGTTTTTT. This chain links TRBV7-2 with TRBJ1-4, with 7 bases lining up with TRBD1. Germline-derived CDR1 and CDR2 are SGHTA and FQGNSA. The ends lost 4 bases at V and 0 bases at J; junction bases unmatched: 8. CDR3 size: 17 residues.

V is TRBV29-1 and J is TRBJ1-2; possibly TRBD1 for D (6 bases). Between the trimmed V and J ends, which lost 3 bases and 6 bases, there was a span of 11 bases. Germline-derived CDR1 and CDR2 are SQVTM and ANQGSEA. The CDR3 is made up of 12 amino acids. In nucleotides, the CDR3 is TGCAGCGTTGACACAGGGTACGATGGCTACACCTTC. Translation: CSVDTGYDGYTF. Looking up the rest from reference TRBV29-1 and TRBJ1-2 gives the full variable domain: SAVISQKPSRDICQRGTSLTIQCQVDSQVTMMFWYRQQPGQSLTLIATANQGSEATYESGFVIDKFPISRPNLTFSTLTVSNMSPEDSSIYLCSVDTGYDGYTFGSGTRLTVV.

V usage is TRBV29-1 and J usage is TRBJ1-1; D gene uncertain. The length of the CDR3 is 12 residues. CDR1 SQVTM and CDR2 ANQGSEA come from the germline V gene. V was clipped by 4 bases and J by 3 bases, with 9 bases between them. CDR3 coding DNA: TGCAGCGTTGTTTTGGAGGACACTGAAGCTTTCTTT. Translation: CSVVLEDTEAFF.

This clonotype was counted ten times or more. The rearrangement uses TRBV30 and TRBJ2-5; D remains unclear. Germline values: CDR1 GTSNPN, CDR2 SVGIG (reference sequence). V gave up 0 bases and J gave up 5 bases, with 7 bases separating them. The CDR3 consists of 12 residues. This CDR3 is CAWSVFGETQYF. As DNA, the CDR3 is TGTGCCTGGAGTGTCTTTGGGGAGACCCAGTACTTC.

Only a few counts were recorded for this clonotype. The chain uses TRBV27 and TRBJ2-5; no firm D call. Trimming shortened V by 4 bases and J by 1 base, and 19 bases separated the two germline ends. This CDR3 region has 17 residues. Germline V gene data show CDR1 as MNHEY and CDR2 as SMNVEV (reference sequence). In DNA form, the CDR3 reads TGTGCCAGCAGTTCGGTCCCGATAACGGCTATCCAAGAGACCCAGTACTTC. Encoded protein: CASSSVPITAIQETQYF.

The genes are TRBV12-3 or TRBV12-4 and TRBJ2-7, with 7 bases lining up with TRBD1. V was clipped by 5 bases and J by 10 bases; unmatched bases: 8. The length of the CDR3 is 12 residues. As DNA, the CDR3 is TGTGCCAGCAGTCGGGACAGCGTCTCACAGTACTTC. It specifies CASSRDSVSQYF.

This clonotype appeared a few times. V gene TRBV9 combines with J gene TRBJ2-7; D gene ambiguous. The V gene's germline CDR1 is SGDLS and CDR2 YYNGEE. The V end was cut by 0 bases, the J end by 7 bases, with 17 bases between. This CDR3 region has 15 residues. The chain's CDR3 is CASSVEQDGSGEQYF. CDR3 in DNA: TGTGCCAGCAGCGTAGAGCAGGACGGGTCTGGGGAGCAGTACTTC.

The chain recombines TRBV11-3 with TRBJ2-1; 9 nucleotides line up with TRBD1. Germline lookup yields CDR1 SGHNT and CDR2 YENEEA. The trim removed 5 bases at V and 1 base at J, leaving 18 bases unmatched. This CDR3 is 20 amino acids long. The CDR3 region has the DNA TGTGCCAGCAGCCATTCTCCCGGGACAGGGATCCTGGGGTCCTACAATGAGCAGTTCTTC. It specifies CASSHSPGTGILGSYNEQFF.

With respect to this clonotype: At one end the junction does not follow the germline gene, possibly because of a read error. This chain connects TRBV6-5 to TRBJ1-1; D ambiguous. The CDR3 has 13 residues. CDR1 and CDR2 (germline): MNHEY, SVGAGI. CDR3: CAISYSKVTEAFF. CDR3 coding DNA: TGTGCCATCAGTTACTCGAAGGTGACTGAAGCTTTCTTT.

There are a few counts of this clonotype. The chain employs TRBV20-1 and TRBJ2-1; 10 bases map to TRBD2. The CDR3 runs to 17 residues. Trimming took 0 bases from V and 0 from J; bases not matched to a gene: 5. Germline-derived CDR1 and CDR2 are DFQATT and SNEGSKA (reference sequence). The CDR3 sequence: CSARDSSGRTSYNEQFF. The CDR3, as DNA: TGCAGTGCTAGAGATTCTAGCGGGAGAACCTCCTACAATGAGCAGTTCTTC.

CDR3 bases: TGCAGCGTTGACTGGACAGGGGAAATAGACTATGGCTACACCTTC. Protein: CSVDWTGEIDYGYTF. This chain links TRBV29-1 with TRBJ1-2; TRBD1 aligns across 9 bases. The ends lost 3 bases at V and 3 bases at J; junction bases unmatched: 8. Germline V gene sequence: CDR1 SQVTM, CDR2 ANQGSEA. This CDR3 contains 15 residues.

This clonotype has a handful of counts. The chain recombines TRBV25-1 with TRBJ2-1, with TRBD1 as a possible D gene (6 bases). The germline V and J ends were trimmed by 2 bases and 9 bases, with 11 bases remaining between them. Germline CDR1 MGHDK, CDR2 SYGVNS. CDR3 length: 13 residues. CDR3 nucleotide sequence: TGTGCCAGCAGTGAACCCAGGGGCGGTGAGCAGTTCTTC. This codes for CASSEPRGGEQFF.

This clonotype was recorded a few times. The rearrangement links TRBV7-3 to TRBJ1-6; weak D call: TRBD1 (6 bases). The ends were cut back, 5 bases at V and 7 bases at J, with 15 bases in the middle. Germline values: CDR1 SGHTA, CDR2 FQGTGA. This CDR3 is built from 15 residues. The CDR3 sequence: CASSLAGGGNSPLHF. CDR3 DNA sequence: TGTGCCAGCAGCCTCGCCGGAGGGGGGAATTCACCCCTCCACTTT.

In its sample, this clonotype was seen many times. The rearrangement links TRBV6-5 to TRBJ2-1, with TRBD2 matching 11 bases. V trimming: 2 bases; J trimming: 4 bases; junction bases outside the gene matches: 1. This CDR3 contains 15 residues. CDR1 and CDR2 (germline): MNHEY, SVGAGI. DNA for the CDR3: TGTGCCAGCAGTTACCTAGCGGGGGGTTACAATGAGCAGTTCTTC. Its translation: CASSYLAGGYNEQFF.

The chain links TRBV11-2 to TRBJ2-4; D call uncertain. The germline V and J ends were trimmed by 2 bases and 0 bases, with 8 bases remaining between them. The CDR3 length is 15 residues. Per the germline V gene, CDR1 is SGHAT and CDR2 is FQNNGV. Here the CDR3 DNA reads TGTGCCAGCAGCTTAACATTCCTAGCCAAAAACATTCAGTACTTC. Translation gives CASSLTFLAKNIQYF.

This clonotype has ten or more counts. The chain has TRBV29-1 and TRBJ2-5, with TRBD2 matching 11 bases. The CDR3 is 15 amino acids. Trimming at V came to 3 bases and at J to 5 bases, leaving 8 bases not matched to a gene. Per the germline V gene, CDR1 is SQVTM and CDR2 is ANQGSEA. The CDR3 here is CSVELTSGGRETQYF. In DNA, the CDR3 is TGCAGCGTTGAGCTAACTAGCGGGGGCAGGGAGACCCAGTACTTC.

This clonotype was picked up many times. The J gene is TRBJ2-1, the V gene TRBV7-2; 10 bases align to TRBD2. V trimming: 6 bases; J trimming: 5 bases; junction bases outside the gene matches: 7. CDR1 and CDR2 (germline): SGHTA, FQGNSA. The CDR3 length is 15 residues. DNA for the CDR3: TGTGCCAGCAGGTTGCTAGCGGGGGACAACAATGAGCAGTTCTTC. Translation gives CASRLLAGDNNEQFF.

In its sample, this clonotype was seen a few times. The chain combines TRBV7-2 with TRBJ2-7, with TRBD2 matching over 8 bases. V lost 0 bases to trimming and J lost 2 bases; unmatched junction nucleotides: 0. The germline V gene encodes CDR1 SGHTA and CDR2 FQGNSA. CDR3 length equals 14 residues. CDR3 coding DNA: TGTGCCAGCAGCTTAGCGCGGGGGGCCTACGAGCAGTACTTC. It yields the protein CASSLARGAYEQYF.

The CDR3 DNA is TGTGCCAGCATGAGGGGACTAGCGGGGGGGAGCACAGATACGCAGTATTTT. It encodes CASMRGLAGGSTDTQYF. The chain joins TRBV6-1 to TRBJ2-3; 16 bases agree with TRBD2. V shed 7 bases, J shed 0 bases, and the junction held 4 bases outside the gene matches. Germline CDR1 is MNHNS and CDR2 is SASEGT. CDR3 length: 17 residues.

The chain employs TRBV21-1 and TRBJ2-6. TRBV21-1 is labeled a pseudogene. CDR3 size: 13 residues. DNA of the CDR3: TGTGCCAGCAGCATCAATGGGGCCAACGTCCTGACTTTC. It is translated as CASSINGANVLTF.

The rearrangement uses TRBV6-2 or TRBV6-3 and TRBJ1-2; D call uncertain. The CDR3 totals 14 residues. Germline assignment: CDR1 MNHEY and CDR2 SVGEGT. V dropped 6 bases and J dropped 14 bases, with 25 bases sitting between them. The CDR3 sequence is CASSPLLGGSEDTF. CDR3 DNA: TGTGCCAGCAGCCCTTTGTTAGGCGGTTCGGAGGATACCTTC.

This clonotype was recorded a few times. This sequence joins TRBV20-1 and TRBJ2-7, with D possibly matching TRBD2 (5 bases). The ends were cut back, 1 base at V and 6 bases at J, with 7 bases in the middle. CDR3 length: 11 amino acids. Germline V lookup: CDR1 DFQATT, CDR2 SNEGSKA (reference sequence). The CDR3: CSARAGIEQYF. In DNA, the CDR3 is TGCAGTGCTAGAGCGGGGATCGAGCAGTACTTC.

The gene calls are TRBV19 and TRBJ1-5; no definite D call. V shed 7 bases and J shed 3 bases, with 10 bases lying between them. Per germline, CDR1 LNHDA and CDR2 SQIVND (reference sequence). The CDR3 sequence is 13 residues long. The CDR3 loop reads CASKGNNNQPQHF. The CDR3 DNA reads as TGTGCCAGTAAAGGAAACAACAATCAGCCCCAGCATTTT.

The chain links TRBV5-4 to TRBJ2-5, with D perhaps TRBD1 (6 bases). The germline gives CDR1 SGHNT, CDR2 YYREEE (reference sequence). The CDR3 has 15 amino acids. V lost 4 bases, J lost 4 bases, and 17 bases lay in between. As DNA, the CDR3 is TGTGCCAGCAGCCCGCGACAGGACTCGTCAGAGACCCAGTACTTC. Translation gives CASSPRQDSSETQYF.

The rearrangement uses TRBV20-1 and TRBJ2-1; 8 bases agree with TRBD1. Germline V lookup: CDR1 DFQATT, CDR2 SNEGSKA (reference sequence). This CDR3 has 12 amino acids. The V and J ends lost 8 bases and 6 bases, in that order; junction bases with no gene match: 6. The CDR3 sequence is CSSDRDANEQFF. The CDR3 nucleotides read TGCAGTTCGGACAGGGATGCCAATGAGCAGTTCTTC.